Reported below is one T cell receptor beta chain. The data stem from a study of blood T cell repertoires in COVID-19. Whole-study context: There were acute and convalescent COVID-19 samples, and they came from the United States, Italy and Spain.

Trimming took 5 bases from V and 6 from J; bases not matched to a gene: 3. The CDR3 loop spans 12 amino acids. From germline, CDR1 is LGHNT and CDR2 FRNRAP. Sequencing used immunoSEQ multiplex PCR; TCRdb keeps in-frame clones, though not all of them. The sample shows 100,000 to 150,000 clones, 84% of them seen only once. Sequenced material: peripheral blood. This TCR came from a woman in her twenties or thirties who had recovered from COVID-19. The chain uses TRBV12-5 and TRBJ1-1; 7 nucleotides line up with TRBD1. The CDR3, as DNA: TGTGCTAGTGGTCGGACAGGATCTGAAGCTTTCTTT. Amino acid sequence: CASGRTGSEAFF.